This T cell receptor beta chain was retrieved from a study of T cell responses to AZD1222 COVID-19 vaccine. Study findings and constraints: Spike-wide coverage was observed for vaccine-associated CD4 TCRs, with dominant responses at 160-218 and 743-854. Rises in breadth and depth of Spike-specific TCRs came after two AZD1222 doses.

Per the germline V gene, CDR1 is SGHTA and CDR2 is FQGNSA. V lost 5 bases to trimming and J lost 6 bases, with 21 bases between them. CDR3 length: 16 amino acids. Sequencing was performed with immunoSEQ multiplex PCR; in TCRdb, only in-frame clones are kept and a portion is missing. The table includes roughly 97,000 clones, around nine tenths detected once. Comments on this clone: Its antigen is not known.

The source is an adult who received the MenACWY meningococcal vaccine as a control. The chain combines TRBV7-2 with TRBJ2-3; D is perhaps TRBD2 (5 bases). The sample in question was peripheral blood, obtained 28 days after the second dose of the MenACWY control vaccine. The CDR3 loop is CASSLRFLDAGDTQYF. For the CDR3, the DNA is TGTGCCAGCAGCCTCCGGTTTCTAGATGCGGGCGATACGCAGTATTTT.